The 10 T cell receptor beta chains listed next were all sequenced from one sample in a study of cytomegalovirus exposure and HLA in healthy donors. Primers: 60 Vbeta forward and 13 Jbeta reverse. Using immunoSEQ multiplex PCR, the repertoire was profiled, and TCRdb retains in-frame clones only, with some absent. The table lists 150,000 to 200,000 clones, around 78% of them singletons. Input material: PBMCs. These receptors were collected from a woman aged 50 to 60 in good health and CMV-seropositive.

Concerning this clone: The identical CDR3 is also encoded by other nucleotide sequences in the sample. This sequence joins TRBV6-5 and TRBJ1-1; no reliable D call. CDR1 and CDR2 from the germline V gene are MNHEY and SVGAGI. The CDR3 is 13 residues long. Deletions cut 2 bases from V and 5 bases from J, with 9 bases between. This CDR3 is CASSYGRGTEAFF. CDR3 DNA: TGTGCCAGCAGTTACGGCAGAGGGACTGAAGCTTTCTTT.

The V gene is TRBV5-1, the J gene TRBJ2-2; 16 bases are shared with TRBD2. This CDR3 is built from 17 residues. Looked up from germline, CDR1 is SGHRS and CDR2 is YFSETQ. With 4 bases clipped from V and 7 bases from J, the junction kept 7 bases outside the gene matches. Here the CDR3 reads CASSPGLAGGLGGELFF. The CDR3, as DNA: TGCGCCAGCAGCCCGGGACTAGCGGGGGGGCTCGGCGGGGAGCTGTTTTTT.

CDR3 loop: CASSHIPGGGFGETQYF. DNA for the CDR3: TGTGCCAGCAGCCACATCCCCGGGGGGGGATTTGGAGAGACCCAGTACTTC. The rearrangement links TRBV7-2 to TRBJ2-5; 8 bases are shared with TRBD2. Unmatched junction bases numbered 15, after V lost 5 bases and J lost 4 bases. CDR1 SGHTA and CDR2 FQGNSA come from the germline V gene. This CDR3 has 17 residues.

This chain connects TRBV9 to TRBJ2-1; 13 nucleotides align to TRBD2. CDR1 is SGDLS and CDR2 is YYNGEE in the germline V gene. Germline trimming cut 6 bases from V and 2 bases from J; bases unmatched to any gene: 11. CDR3 size: 18 residues. Written as DNA, the CDR3 is TGTGCCAGCACCGTTCCCGGGACTAGCGGGAAGACCTACAATGAGCAGTTCTTC. Amino acid sequence: CASTVPGTSGKTYNEQFF. The whole variable domain, remainder taken from reference TRBV9 and TRBJ2-1, is DSGVTQTPKHLITATGQRVTLRCSPRSGDLSVYWYQQSLDQGLQFLIQYYNGEERAKGNILERFSAQQFPDLHSELNLSSLELGDSALYFCASTVPGTSGKTYNEQFFGPGTRLTVL.

The chain recombines TRBV28 with TRBJ2-7; D is perhaps TRBD1 (6 bases). This CDR3 has 16 residues. With 3 bases removed from V and 4 bases from J, the gap between germline ends came to 19 bases. Germline CDR1 is MDHEN and CDR2 is SYDVKM. CDR3 residues: CASSFTGHRITYEQYF. The CDR3 nucleotides are TGTGCCAGCAGTTTTACGGGACACAGGATTACGTACGAGCAGTACTTC.

The gene calls are TRBV5-4 and TRBJ2-7; 7 positions match TRBD1. The CDR3 consists of 15 residues. Unmatched junction bases numbered 11, after V lost 5 bases and J lost 3 bases. CDR1 is SGHNT, CDR2 YYREEE, per germline (reference sequence). The CDR3 reads CASRPAWDSGYEQYF. DNA of the CDR3: TGTGCCAGCAGACCCGCATGGGACAGCGGCTACGAGCAGTACTTC.

CDR3 region: CASSGGGRTEAFF. For the CDR3, the DNA is TGTGCCAGTAGCGGGGGGGGACGGACTGAAGCTTTCTTT. V and J are TRBV19 and TRBJ1-1, with a tentative D call TRBD1 (5 bases). Looked up from germline, CDR1 is LNHDA and CDR2 is SQIVND (reference sequence). The CDR3 consists of 13 residues. The V end was cut by 6 bases, the J end by 5 bases, with 13 bases between. Drawing the rest from reference TRBV19 and TRBJ1-1, the complete variable domain is DGGITQSPKYLFRKEGQNVTLSCEQNLNHDAMYWYRQDPGQGLRLIYYSQIVNDFQKGDIAEGYSVSREKKESFPLTVTSAQKNPTAFYLCASSGGGRTEAFFGQGTRLTVV.

This chain connects TRBV27 to TRBJ1-5; tentatively, D is TRBD1 (5 bases). The CDR3 is 14 amino acids. Germline V gene lookup returns CDR1 MNHEY and CDR2 SMNVEV (reference sequence). The V end lost 3 bases, the J end lost 6 bases, and 12 bases lay between the germline ends. CDR3 nucleotides: TGTGCCAGCAGTTTGGGGGGGGTGGGTCAGCCCCAGCATTTT. It codes for CASSLGGVGQPQHF.

This chain uses TRBV6-1 with TRBJ2-3, with 12 bases that match TRBD2. Looked up from germline, CDR1 is MNHNS and CDR2 is SASEGT. The V gene end was trimmed by 6 bases and the J gene end by 4 bases; junction bases not matched to a gene: 2. The CDR3 spans 14 residues. CDR3 protein: CASRTSGSADTQYF. The CDR3 DNA follows: TGTGCCAGCAGGACTAGCGGGAGCGCAGATACGCAGTATTTT.

This chain links TRBV4-3 with TRBJ2-3; D perhaps matches TRBD2 (5 bases). Germline CDR1 is LGHNA and CDR2 is YSLEER. The CDR3 has 17 amino acids. V was shortened by 0 bases and J by 0 bases, with 13 bases between the two germline ends. For the CDR3, the DNA is TGCGCCAGCAGCCAAGAAACGGGGATGATGAGCACAGATACGCAGTATTTT. Encoded protein: CASSQETGMMSTDTQYF.